A selection of T cell receptor beta chains follows, all from one sample in a study of blood T cell repertoires in COVID-19. Clones were read by immunoSEQ multiplex PCR, and TCRdb kept only the in-frame ones, dropping some. The sample consists of tens of thousands of clones, under 85% of them appearing once. Sequenced material: peripheral blood. These receptors were collected from a man aged 55 to 70 with acute or convalescent COVID-19. The CDR3 runs from the conserved cysteine through the conserved F or W. A D gene is named only where the DNA matches it firmly. Only some rows state a clone size, as once, few, many or a class for expanded clones.

>TRBV7-9|once|.|TRBJ2-3
TGTGCCAGCAGCTTAGAATCCCCTACAGATACGCAGTATTTT
CASSLESPTDTQYF
>TRBV5-1|.|TRBD1|TRBJ2-2
TGCGCCAGCAGGTTGGACAGGGGGCAGAACACCGGGGAGCTGTTTTTT
CASRLDRGQNTGELFF
>TRBV7-9|.|TRBD1|TRBJ2-1
TGTGCCAGCAGCTTAGGGACAGGGGTACATGAGCAGTTCTTC
CASSLGTGVHEQFF
>TRBV25-1|.|.|TRBJ1-2
TGTGCCAGCAGTGTTGCAGGGGACCTAGGTGGCTACACCTTC
CASSVAGDLGGYTF
>TRBV5-1|.|TRBD2|TRBJ2-5
TGCGCCAGCAGCTTGGCCACGGGGGGAGAGACCCAGTACTTC
CASSLATGGETQYF
>TRBV15|.|TRBD1|TRBJ1-1
TGTGCCACCAGCAGACCTACAGGGGGCCCCGGTGGTCGCGAAGCTTTCTTT
CATSRPTGGPGGREAFF
>TRBV7-2|.|TRBD1|TRBJ1-3
TGTGCCAGCAGCCCGACAGGGGATAGAAACACCATATATTTT
CASSPTGDRNTIYF
>TRBV9|once|TRBD1|TRBJ1-2
TGTGCCAGCAGCGTAGACGGTACAGGGGAGAGCTACACCTTC
CASSVDGTGESYTF
>TRBV6-2/TRBV6-3|.|.|TRBJ1-3
TGTGCCAGCAGTTACTCGAAGTGGGAAGGGGTGATTGGAAACACCATATATTTT
CASSYSKWEGVIGNTIYF
>TRBV18|.|TRBD1|TRBJ2-7
TGTGCCAGCTCACCGACAGGGGGGGGGAACGAGCAGTACTTC
CASSPTGGGNEQYF
>TRBV25-1|.|.|TRBJ1-5
TGTGCCAGGAAAAGCGGGGCCTTTAGGGGCAATCAGCCCCAGCATTTT
CARKSGAFRGNQPQHF
>TRBV7-3|.|TRBD1|TRBJ2-2
TGTGCCAGCAGCCCCACTCTTGACAGGGTGTACACCGGGGAGCTGTTTTTT
CASSPTLDRVYTGELFF
>TRBV28|.|TRBD1|TRBJ1-2
TGTGCCAGCAGTTTACGGGACAGGGGCGTAGGCTACACCTTC
CASSLRDRGVGYTF
>TRBV29-1|.|.|TRBJ1-2
TGCAGCGCCGCAGGGGCCAAATTATATGGCTACACCTTC
CSAAGAKLYGYTF
>TRBV27|.|TRBD1|TRBJ2-1
TGTGCCAGCAGTTCGGGACAGGGGACCTACAATGAGCAGTTCTTC
CASSSGQGTYNEQFF
>TRBV3-1/TRBV3-2|.|TRBD1|TRBJ2-1
TGTGCCAGCAGCCCCCTTTCCGGGACAGGGGGAAATGAGCAGTTCTTC
CASSPLSGTGGNEQFF
>TRBV19|.|.|TRBJ1-4
TGTGCCAGTAGTAATTCGGGGTCTAATGAAAAACTGTTTTTT
CASSNSGSNEKLFF
>TRBV2|.|.|TRBJ2-7
TGTGCCAGCGGCGAACAGGGTTACGAGCAGTACTTC
CASGEQGYEQYF
>TRBV15|.|.|TRBJ1-5
TGTGCCACCAGCAAACAGGGCACCAGCAATCAGCCCCAGCATTTT
CATSKQGTSNQPQHF
>TRBV27|.|TRBD1|TRBJ1-5
TGTGCCAGCATAGGAGCCGACAGGGAAGAGAGGAGCAATCAGCCCCAGCATTTT
CASIGADREERSNQPQHF
>TRBV18|once|TRBD2|TRBJ2-1
TGTGCCAGCTCAAATCTAGCGGGGGGGCCAAACGAGCAGTTCTTC
CASSNLAGGPNEQFF
>TRBV9|once|TRBD2|TRBJ2-2
TGTGCCAGCAGCGCCCCGACTAGCGGGGGGTCTCACACCGGGGAGCTGTTTTTT
CASSAPTSGGSHTGELFF
>TRBV29-1|.|.|TRBJ2-3
TGCAGCGTTGTGGGTCAGGGTGAGGTGAATACGCAGTATTTT
CSVVGQGEVNTQYF
>TRBV10-3|.|.|TRBJ2-5
TGTGCCATCAGAGCGGAGGCCCAAGAGACCCAGTACTTC
CAIRAEAQETQYF
>TRBV5-1|.|.|TRBJ2-7
TGCGCCAGCAGCCCCGGGAGCGAGCAGTACTTC
CASSPGSEQYF
>TRBV29-1|.|TRBD1|TRBJ1-5
TGCAGCGTACAGGGGGCACTCAATCAGCCCCAGCATTTT
CSVQGALNQPQHF
>TRBV7-9|.|.|TRBJ2-7
TGTGCCAGCAGCTTGGACTGGGGGGACGAGCAGTACTTC
CASSLDWGDEQYF
>TRBV6-5|.|TRBD1|TRBJ2-2
TGTGCCAGCAGTCAGACAGGGGTTGAAACCGGGGAGCTGTTTTTT
CASSQTGVETGELFF
>TRBV20-1|.|.|TRBJ1-1
TGCAGTGCTAGTGAACAGGGACGAGGCACTGAAGCTTTCTTT
CSASEQGRGTEAFF
>TRBV2|.|.|TRBJ1-4
TGTGCCAGCAACAGGGAAACTAATGAAAAACTGTTTTTT
CASNRETNEKLFF
>TRBV11-2|.|.|TRBJ1-5
TGTGCCAGCAGCTTACTGAGCAATCAGCCCCAGCATTTT
CASSLLSNQPQHF
>TRBV7-9|.|.|TRBJ1-5
TGTGCCAGCAGCTTAGACCAGTTGCCCCAGCATTTT
CASSLDQLPQHF
>TRBV9|.|TRBD1|TRBJ2-1
TGTGCCAGCAGCGTCCGGGACAGTTCCTACAATGAGCAGTTCTTC
CASSVRDSSYNEQFF
>TRBV5-1|.|TRBD2|TRBJ2-4
TGCGCCAGCAGCTTGGTTCCGGGGGGAGGAAACATTCAGTACTTC
CASSLVPGGGNIQYF
>TRBV11-2|.|TRBD1|TRBJ2-2
TGTGCCAGCAGCTTCCGACGGGACAGTAACACCGGGGAGCTGTTTTTT
CASSFRRDSNTGELFF
>TRBV4-1|.|.|TRBJ1-1
TGCGCCAGCAGCCAGAGGGGGGGGGTGAACACTGAAGCTTTCTTT
CASSQRGGVNTEAFF
>TRBV5-1|.|TRBD1|TRBJ1-6
TGCGCCAGCAGCTTGGGGCAGGGGGCTTCCTATAATTCACCCCTCCACTTT
CASSLGQGASYNSPLHF
>TRBV19|few|TRBD1|TRBJ1-4
TGTGCCAGTACCCTTGGGGGACAGGGGATGGAAAAACTGTTTTTT
CASTLGGQGMEKLFF
>TRBV6-1|.|TRBD2|TRBJ2-7
TGTGCCAGCAGTGAAGGGCCCGGACTAGCGGGGTACGAGCAGTACTTC
CASSEGPGLAGYEQYF
>TRBV6-2/TRBV6-3|medium-sized|.|TRBJ1-2
TGTGCCAGCAGTCTCGGGAGTAGCTATGGCTACACCTTC
CASSLGSSYGYTF
>TRBV12-3/TRBV12-4|.|.|TRBJ1-1
TGTGCCAGCAGTTTAGCGCGCGGGTTAAAGGCCTTT
CASSLARGLKAF
>TRBV5-1|.|.|TRBJ1-6
TGCGCCAGCAGCTTGAACACCGACTATAATTCACCCCTCCACTTT
CASSLNTDYNSPLHF
>TRBV9|few|TRBD2|TRBJ2-1
TGTGCCAGCAGCGTAGTCGGGGGAGGGGAGCAGTTCTTC
CASSVVGGGEQFF
>TRBV6-5|.|TRBD1|TRBJ1-2
TGTGCCAGCTCCTCGACAGGGCCCTATGGCTACACCTTC
CASSSTGPYGYTF
>TRBV7-3|.|.|TRBJ2-2
TGTGCCAGCAGCTCATTCGTAGTCGGGAACACCGGGGAGCTGTTTTTT
CASSSFVVGNTGELFF
>TRBV18|once|.|TRBJ2-5
TGTGCCAGCTCACGACTCCAAGAGACCCAGTACTTC
CASSRLQETQYF
>TRBV7-2|few|.|TRBJ2-5
TGTGCCAGCAGCTTAGGGACGGGGTCGTCCCAGTACTTC
CASSLGTGSSQYF
>TRBV29-1|few|TRBD1|TRBJ2-7
TGCAGCGTAGCCCAGACAGGGGGCGGCGAGCAGTACTTC
CSVAQTGGGEQYF
>TRBV11-1|.|.|TRBJ2-1
TGTGCCAGCAGCTTAGCGAGGGCGGCGGGCAATGAGCAGTTCTTC
CASSLARAAGNEQFF
>TRBV30|.|TRBD2|TRBJ2-1
TGTGCCTGGACCATATCCTTTAGCGGGGATAGGTTCTTC
CAWTISFSGDRFF
>TRBV6-5|.|.|TRBJ2-1
TGTGCCAGCAGTCTGCCTCAGGGCGAGCAGTTCTTC
CASSLPQGEQFF
>TRBV12-2|.|.|TRBJ1-2
TGTGCAAGTCGCCCCAACGAATTCGGGGGGTGCTATGGCTACACCTTC
CASRPNEFGGCYGYTF
>TRBV11-2|.|TRBD2|TRBJ2-1
TGTGCCAGCAGCTTAGATGCGGGGGAATACAATGAGCAGTTCTTC
CASSLDAGEYNEQFF
>TRBV19|.|TRBD1|TRBJ1-3
TGTGCCAGTACCTCGGACAGGCGGCGGGCTGGAAACACCATATATTTT
CASTSDRRRAGNTIYF
>TRBV6-5|.|TRBD1|TRBJ2-5
TGTGCCAGCAGCCAGACAGGGGGCGCGGAGACCCAGTACTTC
CASSQTGGAETQYF
>TRBV29-1|.|TRBD1|TRBJ2-2
TGCAGCGTCGTTCAAGGGGGCAACACCGGGGAGCTGTTTTTT
CSVVQGGNTGELFF
>TRBV27|few|.|TRBJ1-2
TGTGCCAGCACCCTCCTAGCGGGGGGTACCTATGGCTACACCTTC
CASTLLAGGTYGYTF